Given below is one T cell receptor beta chain in context. Its target is not known. This CDR3 contains 15 residues. Trimming stripped 5 bases from V and 9 bases from J, with 19 bases between. Germline loops: CDR1 MDHEN, CDR2 SYDVKM. The data were taken from a study of vaccination effects on CD4 cells after COVID-19. Study observations and caveats: In vaccinees who were healthy, merely 1 out of 255 vaccine-induced clones cross-reacted with common cold coronaviruses. Few convalescent patients were included, and no early post-infection timepoints were sampled. Pronounced clonal contraction occurred in clones induced by infection and by vaccine late after vaccination.

Sequenced by immunoSEQ multiplex PCR; TCRdb stores in-frame clones only, minus some. There are 40,000 or so clones in the sample; roughly 87% occur only once, and under 3% lies in the top ten. Cultured cells yielded isolated CD4+ T cells after more than nine days. V is TRBV28 and J is TRBJ1-4, with D possibly being TRBD1 (6 bases). The sequence was obtained from a human donor who received a COVID-19 vaccine. The specimen comprised CD4+ T cells from PBMCs cultured without peptide, sampled before COVID-19 vaccination. The CDR3 DNA sequence: TGTGCCAGCAGTCCCCCAGGGGCCTTCACGCAAAAACTGTTTTTT. Translated, it gives CASSPPGAFTQKLFF.